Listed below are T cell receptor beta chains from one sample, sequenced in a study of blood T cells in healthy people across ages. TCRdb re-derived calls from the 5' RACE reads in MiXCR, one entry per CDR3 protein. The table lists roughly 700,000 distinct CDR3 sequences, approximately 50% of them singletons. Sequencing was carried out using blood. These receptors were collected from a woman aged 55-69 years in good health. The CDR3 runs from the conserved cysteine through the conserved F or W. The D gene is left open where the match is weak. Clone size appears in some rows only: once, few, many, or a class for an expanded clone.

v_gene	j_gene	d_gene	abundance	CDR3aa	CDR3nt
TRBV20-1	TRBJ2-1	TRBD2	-	CSARDWAGTSGRGWNEQFF	TGCAGTGCTAGAGATTGGGCGGGGACTAGCGGGAGAGGATGGAATGAGCAGTTCTTC
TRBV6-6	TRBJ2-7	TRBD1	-	CASSYSTPRQGYEQYF	TGTGCCAGCAGTTACTCTACCCCGAGACAGGGCTACGAGCAGTACTTC
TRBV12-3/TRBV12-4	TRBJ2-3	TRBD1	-	CASGDRAGTDTQYF	TGTGCCAGCGGGGACAGGGCTGGAACAGATACGCAGTATTTT
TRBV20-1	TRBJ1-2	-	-	CSAIPRGMDWGYTF	TGCAGTGCTATTCCCAGGGGAATGGACTGGGGCTACACCTTC
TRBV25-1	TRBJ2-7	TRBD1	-	CASSDRDRAAYEQYF	TGTGCCAGCAGTGACCGGGACAGGGCGGCCTACGAGCAGTACTTC
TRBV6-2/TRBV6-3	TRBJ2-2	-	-	CASSYRGRTGELFF	TGTGCCAGCAGTTACCGGGGGCGAACCGGGGAGCTGTTTTTT
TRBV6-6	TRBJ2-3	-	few	CASSYRGSTDTQYF	TGTGCCAGCAGTTACAGGGGCAGCACAGATACGCAGTATTTT
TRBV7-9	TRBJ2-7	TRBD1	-	CASSFSGTGNEQYF	TGTGCCAGCAGCTTCTCCGGGACAGGCAACGAGCAGTACTTC
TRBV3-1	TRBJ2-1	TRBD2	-	CASSHSGISYNEQFF	TGTGCCAGCAGCCACAGCGGGATATCCTACAATGAGCAGTTCTTC
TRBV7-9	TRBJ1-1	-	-	CASSLGGKTEAFF	TGTGCCAGCAGCTTAGGGGGGAAGACTGAAGCTTTCTTT
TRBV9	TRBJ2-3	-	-	CASSVVGGGTDTQYF	TGTGCCAGCAGCGTAGTGGGGGGTGGCACAGATACGCAGTATTTT
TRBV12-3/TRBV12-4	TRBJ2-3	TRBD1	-	CASSSGTGDTDTQYF	TGTGCCAGCAGTTCAGGGACAGGTGACACAGATACGCAGTATTTT
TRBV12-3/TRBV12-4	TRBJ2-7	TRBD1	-	CASSAGQGREQYF	TGTGCCAGCAGTGCGGGACAGGGTAGGGAGCAGTACTTC
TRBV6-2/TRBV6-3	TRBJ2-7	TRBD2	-	CASSQPIAGGPDEQYF	TGTGCCAGCAGCCAACCAATAGCGGGAGGGCCGGACGAGCAGTACTTC
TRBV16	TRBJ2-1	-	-	CASSQSASLRDFPDNEQFF	TGTGCCAGCAGCCAATCGGCTAGCCTCCGGGACTTCCCCGACAATGAGCAGTTCTTC
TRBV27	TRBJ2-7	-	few	CASSSYRGEQYF	TGTGCCAGCAGTTCCTACCGCGGCGAGCAGTACTTC
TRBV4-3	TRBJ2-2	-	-	CASSQDPLSAGELFF	TGCGCCAGCAGCCAAGACCCCCTCTCTGCCGGGGAGCTGTTTTTT
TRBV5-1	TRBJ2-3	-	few	CASRHGTLPTDTQYF	TGCGCCAGCAGACACGGGACACTTCCCACAGATACGCAGTATTTT
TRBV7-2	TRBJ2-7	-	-	CASTRGWGETQCF	TGTGCCAGCACCCGAGGGTGGGGAGAGACCCAGTGCTTC
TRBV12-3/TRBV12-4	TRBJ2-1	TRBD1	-	CASTGQIYNEQFF	TGTGCCAGCACGGGACAGATCTACAATGAGCAGTTCTTC
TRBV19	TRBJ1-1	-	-	CASQAGGEWNTEAFF	TGCGCCAGTCAAGCGGGGGGCGAGTGGAACACTGAAGCTTTCTTT
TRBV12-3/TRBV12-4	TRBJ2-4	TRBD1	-	CASSFGTGMAKNIQYF	TGTGCCAGCAGTTTTGGGACAGGGATGGCCAAAAACATTCAGTACTTC
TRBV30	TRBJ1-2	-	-	CAWSPGVYGYTF	TGTGCCTGGAGCCCGGGAGTCTATGGCTACACCTTC
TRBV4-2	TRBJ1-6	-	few	CASSQEGYYNSPLHF	TGTGCCAGCAGCCAAGAAGGGTACTATAATTCACCCCTCCACTTT
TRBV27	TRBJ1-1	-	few	CASSLTQGGTEAFF	TGTGCCAGCAGTTTAACACAGGGTGGAACTGAAGCTTTCTTT
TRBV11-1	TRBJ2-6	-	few	CASSPDRPRLGANVLTF	TGTGCCAGCAGCCCAGACAGGCCTCGGCTTGGGGCCAACGTCCTGACTTTC
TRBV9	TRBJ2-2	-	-	CASSVGEQMNTGELFF	TGTGCCAGCAGCGTAGGGGAACAGATGAACACCGGGGAGCTGTTTTTT
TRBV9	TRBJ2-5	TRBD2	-	CASSATSGRYNEQYF	TGTGCCAGCAGCGCCACTAGCGGGAGGTATAATGAGCAGTACTTC
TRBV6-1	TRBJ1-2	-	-	CASRVTNYGYTF	TGTGCCAGCAGGGTGACTAACTATGGCTACACCTTC
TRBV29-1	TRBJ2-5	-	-	CSVPRDSNEQYF	TGCAGCGTTCCCCGGGATTCCAATGAGCAGTACTTC
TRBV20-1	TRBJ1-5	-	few	CSATALATNQPQHF	TGCAGTGCTACGGCTCTAGCGACCAATCAGCCCCAGCATTTT
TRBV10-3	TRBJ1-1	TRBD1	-	CAISPGTGLEAFF	TGTGCCATCAGTCCCGGGACAGGGCTCGAAGCTTTCTTT
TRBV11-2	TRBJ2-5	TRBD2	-	CASKRLAGPRQETQYF	TGTGCCAGCAAGAGGCTAGCGGGGCCGAGGCAAGAGACCCAGTACTTC
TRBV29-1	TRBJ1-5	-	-	CSATASGGQPQHF	TGCAGCGCTACCGCTAGCGGAGGTCAGCCCCAGCATTTT
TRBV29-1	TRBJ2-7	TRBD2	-	CSVDRAGKGNEQYF	TGCAGCGTTGACCGAGCGGGAAAGGGAAATGAGCAGTACTTC
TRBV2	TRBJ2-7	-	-	CASSERGRNSYEQYF	TGTGCCAGCAGTGAACGGGGCCGTAACTCCTACGAGCAGTACTTC
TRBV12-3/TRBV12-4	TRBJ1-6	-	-	CASSLGRSRNSPLHF	TGTGCCAGCAGTTTAGGAAGGTCGCGTAATTCACCCCTCCACTTT
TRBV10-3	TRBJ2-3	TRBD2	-	CALRAGRAGGGADTQYF	TGTGCCCTCAGAGCAGGACGAGCGGGAGGAGGTGCAGATACGCAGTATTTT
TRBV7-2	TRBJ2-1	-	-	CASSLLRGRIGHEQFF	TGTGCCAGCAGCTTACTTCGGGGGCGCATTGGTCATGAGCAGTTCTTC
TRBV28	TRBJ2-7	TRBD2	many	CASSLSPGLGSTADYEQYF	TGTGCCAGCAGCCTAAGCCCGGGACTAGGGAGTACGGCAGACTACGAGCAGTACTTC
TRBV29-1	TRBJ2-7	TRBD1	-	CSVGTGGVAEQYF	TGCAGCGTTGGTACAGGGGGAGTAGCCGAGCAGTACTTC
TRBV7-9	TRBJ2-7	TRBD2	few	CASSLKPGLADYEQYF	TGTGCCAGCAGCTTAAAGCCGGGACTAGCGGACTACGAGCAGTACTTC
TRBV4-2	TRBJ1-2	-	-	CASSQESAYGYTF	TGTGCCAGCAGCCAAGAATCGGCCTATGGCTACACCTTC
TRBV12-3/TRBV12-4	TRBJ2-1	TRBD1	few	CASSLVLGQGFYNEQFF	TGTGCCAGCAGTTTGGTACTCGGACAGGGGTTCTACAATGAGCAGTTCTTC
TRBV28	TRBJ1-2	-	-	CASTLMTVTNYGYTF	TGTGCCAGCACCCTCATGACAGTTACGAACTATGGCTACACCTTC
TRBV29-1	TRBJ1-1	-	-	CSVVPDMDTEAFF	TGCAGCGTTGTCCCGGACATGGACACTGAAGCTTTCTTT
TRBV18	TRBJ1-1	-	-	CASSPTGGPMNTEAFF	TGTGCCAGCTCACCAACTGGGGGTCCCATGAACACTGAAGCTTTCTTT
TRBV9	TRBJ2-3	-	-	CASSVSVTDTQYF	TGTGCCAGCAGCGTGAGCGTTACAGATACGCAGTATTTT